This T cell receptor (beta chain) appears in the sequencing data of a study of T-cell memory formation after mild COVID-19. This clonotype was observed a handful of times. Its cognate antigen is unknown. Each CDR3 protein is one row after TCRdb ran MiXCR on the 5' RACE reads. The sample contains over 150,000 distinct CDR3 sequences, about a fifth of which appear only once. CDR3 length equals 16 residues. The V gene's germline CDR1 is MDHEN and CDR2 SYDVKM. Germline trimming cut 8 bases from V and 7 bases from J; bases unmatched to any gene: 12. Study-wide points: Clones contracting across day 15 to 85 had a balanced CD4/CD8 profile; later expanding clones leaned CD4+. Proof of SARS-CoV-2 specificity was absent for the second-wave clones that crested on day 37. In pre-infection memory, a portion of responding clones appeared, which suggested that cross-reactive memory joined.

The clonotype was recovered from an adult woman who had mild COVID-19 (a few samples of this study predate the infection). Cell type and time point are not known. Sequencing used PBMCs or a T cell subset sorted from them (not recorded which). This chain connects TRBV28 to TRBJ2-1, with TRBD2 matching over 12 bases. The CDR3: CASADLAGGNWNEQFF. The CDR3 DNA sequence: TGTGCCAGCGCAGACCTAGCGGGAGGGAATTGGAATGAGCAGTTCTTC. The whole variable domain, remainder taken from reference TRBV28 and TRBJ2-1, is DVKVTQSSRYLVKRTGEKVFLECVQDMDHENMFWYRQDPGLGLRLIYFSYDVKMKEKGDIPEGYSVSREKKERFSLILESASTNQTSMYLCASADLAGGNWNEQFFGPGTRLTVL.